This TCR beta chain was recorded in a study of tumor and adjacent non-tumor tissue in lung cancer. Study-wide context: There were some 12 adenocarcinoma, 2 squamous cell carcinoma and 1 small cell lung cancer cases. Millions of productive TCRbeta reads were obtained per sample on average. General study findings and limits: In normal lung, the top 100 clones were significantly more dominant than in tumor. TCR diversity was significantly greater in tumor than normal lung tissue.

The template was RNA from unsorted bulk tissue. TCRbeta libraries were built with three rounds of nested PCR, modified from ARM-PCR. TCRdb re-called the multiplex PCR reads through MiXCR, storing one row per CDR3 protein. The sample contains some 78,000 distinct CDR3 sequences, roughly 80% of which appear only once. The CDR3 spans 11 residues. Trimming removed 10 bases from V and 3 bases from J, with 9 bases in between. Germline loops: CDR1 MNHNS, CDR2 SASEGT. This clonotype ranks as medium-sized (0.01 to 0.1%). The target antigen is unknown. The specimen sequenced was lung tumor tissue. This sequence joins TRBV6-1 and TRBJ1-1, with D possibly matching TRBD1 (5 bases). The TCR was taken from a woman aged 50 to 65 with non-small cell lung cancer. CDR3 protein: CATRDYTEAFF. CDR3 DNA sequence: TGTGCCACCAGGGATTACACTGAAGCTTTCTTT.